The T cell receptor (beta chain) described here comes from a study of CD8 T cells in Susac syndrome. Reverse transcription of about 0.5 to 1 ug RNA used random hexamers. The CDR3 of TCR beta was amplified by immunoSEQ multiplex PCR across 54 Vbeta and 13 Jbeta. TCRdb passed the immunoSEQ multiplex PCR reads through MiXCR, listing each CDR3 protein once. The sample yields roughly 50,000 distinct CDR3 sequences, approximately 93% seen once. The CDR3 totals 13 residues. Germline V gives CDR1 MNHEY, CDR2 SVGAGI. Trimming took 4 bases from V and 7 from J; bases not matched to a gene: 3. Sequencing of TCR beta was undertaken in CD8+ and CD4+ T cells derived from blood. Healthy donors formed controls matched for age and sex. TEMRA cells were FACS-enriched, and CD8+ and CD4+ T cells were isolated negatively.

The chain recombines TRBV6-5 with TRBJ2-1; 8 nucleotides match TRBD2. This TCR was recovered from a human donor in good health. Sequenced sample: CD8+ T cells from PBMCs. Here the CDR3 reads CASSLTSANEQFF. CDR3 DNA: TGTGCCAGCAGTTTGACTAGCGCAAATGAGCAGTTCTTC.